This TCR beta chain was captured in a study of blood T cell repertoires in COVID-19. Turning to the study itself: Some COVID-19 samples were acute and others convalescent; all came from the United States, Italy and Spain. From T cells, B-cell-depleted T cells, or PBMCs came the material, which was cDNA or gDNA.

Generated by immunoSEQ multiplex PCR, the TCRdb table keeps only in-frame clones and is missing some. Among 70,000 to 75,000 clones, around four fifths were seen once, and the ten largest hold less than 2%. From germline, CDR1 is MDHEN and CDR2 SYDVKM. V dropped 3 bases and J dropped 5; count of bases not matched to a gene: 6. The CDR3 runs 15 residues. The rearrangement uses TRBV28 and TRBJ1-4; TRBD1 agrees at 7 bases. The sample comprised peripheral blood. The sequence was collected from a woman aged 55-69 years with acute or convalescent COVID-19. The CDR3 bases are TGTGCCAGCAGTTTCACGGACAGGAGAAATGAAAAACTGTTTTTT. Its protein product is CASSFTDRRNEKLFF.